This passage covers 20 T cell receptor beta chains from one sample sequenced in a study of CXCR3-negative and CXCR3-positive naive CD8 T cells. Regarding the study as a whole: Greater hydrophobicity was found in TRB CDR3s of CXCR3-positive naive cells than of CXCR3-negative naive cells.

TRB cDNA was prepared as libraries by UMI-labeled 5' RACE. TCRdb reprocessed the 5' RACE reads; each CDR3 protein has one entry and no DNA is given. The table lists over 50,000 distinct CDR3 sequences. Antigens of these TCRs are unknown. The sequenced sample was naive CXCR3+ CD8+ T cells from blood. The subset is: CD45RO-CCR7+CD27+CD95- naive CD8+ T cells expressing CXCR3 (TNR3+). These receptors all stem from a human donor in good health. Some clones in this sample may be carry-over from other donors' samples.

This chain links TRBV7-9 with TRBJ2-5; the D call from TCRdb, TRBD2, cannot be confirmed without DNA. This CDR3 is built from 16 residues. The germline V gene has CDR1 SEHNR and CDR2 FQNEAQ (reference sequence). CDR3 sequence: CASSKPDSRLRETQYF.

CDR3 residues: CASSRGFTEAFF. V is TRBV28 and J is TRBJ1-1; with no DNA, the TCRdb D assignment of TRBD1 cannot be verified. The CDR3 length is 12 residues. Germline V gives CDR1 MDHEN, CDR2 SYDVKM.

J is TRBJ2-7 and V is TRBV7-3; TCRdb selects TRBD1, and the lack of DNA leaves this call unchecked. This CDR3 has 13 amino acids. Germline V lookup: CDR1 SGHTA, CDR2 FQGTGA. CDR3 amino acids: CASSRGLSYEQYF.

J is TRBJ2-3 and V is TRBV12-3 or TRBV12-4. The CDR3 is 11 amino acids. CDR3 in amino acids: CASADTDTQYF.

The chain couples TRBV6-5 to TRBJ1-1; TCRdb's D gene call, TRBD1, goes unchecked for lack of DNA. Germline CDR1 MNHEY, CDR2 SVGAGI. The CDR3 consists of 14 residues. The CDR3 sequence is CASTPGHGDTEAFF.

This chain links TRBV6-2 or TRBV6-3 with TRBJ2-4; the D call of TRBD2 rests on TCRdb alone, since no DNA is present to check it. The CDR3 is 17 amino acids. Germline CDR1 is MNHEY and CDR2 is SVGEGT. The CDR3 spells CASSPGLAVLNRNIQYF.

The chain is built from TRBV6-2 or TRBV6-3 and TRBJ2-7; TCRdb proposes TRBD1, but this gene call is untestable without DNA. Germline CDR1 MNHEY, CDR2 SVGEGT. CDR3 length: 16 residues. Here the CDR3 reads CASSPLQGAMSFEQYF.

The chain couples TRBV20-1 to TRBJ1-1; as DNA is missing, the TRBD1 call by TCRdb cannot be tested. CDR3 length equals 13 residues. CDR1 and CDR2 from the germline V gene are DFQATT and SNEGSKA (reference sequence). CDR3 sequence reads: CSAVDRLNTEAFF.

The chain employs TRBV6-2 or TRBV6-3 and TRBJ2-7. The CDR3 sequence is 14 residues long. Germline values: CDR1 MNHEY, CDR2 SVGEGT. The CDR3 loop is CASIAQGAPYEQYF.

V is TRBV19 and J is TRBJ2-7; TCRdb picks TRBD1, but there is no DNA to check that call. Germline values: CDR1 LNHDA, CDR2 SQIVND (reference sequence). This CDR3 spans 13 amino acids. The CDR3 loop is CASSPGQIYEQYF.

This chain links TRBV27 with TRBJ2-7. The CDR3 sequence is 12 residues long. Germline V gene lookup returns CDR1 MNHEY and CDR2 SMNVEV (reference sequence). The CDR3 protein is CASRKSSYEQYF.

The V and J genes are TRBV5-1 and TRBJ2-7. This CDR3 is built from 14 residues. The germline CDR1 and CDR2 sequences are SGHRS and YFSETQ. The CDR3 here is CASTLGAESYEQYF.

CDR3 loop: CASSLTGGPDGYTF. The rearrangement uses TRBV7-3 and TRBJ1-2. The CDR3 runs to 14 residues. Germline CDR1 is SGHTA and CDR2 is FQGTGA.

This chain connects TRBV29-1 to TRBJ2-5; TCRdb calls TRBD1, which cannot be checked without DNA. This CDR3 is 11 amino acids long. Germline V gene data show CDR1 as SQVTM and CDR2 as ANQGSEA. The CDR3 protein is CSARDWETQYF.

The CDR3 here is CASSNPQGGAHNEQFF. The chain couples TRBV7-6 to TRBJ2-1; TCRdb proposes TRBD1, but this gene call is untestable without DNA. Germline lookup yields CDR1 SGHVS and CDR2 FNYEAQ. This CDR3 region has 16 residues.

The chain couples TRBV6-6 to TRBJ2-2; TCRdb lists TRBD2, though no DNA is available to test this call. CDR3 size: 16 residues. Germline assignment: CDR1 MNHNY and CDR2 SVGAGI (reference sequence). CDR3: CASSYSSIAGTGELFF.

The chain uses TRBV11-2 and TRBJ2-7; TCRdb calls TRBD1, which cannot be checked without DNA. The CDR3 spans 15 residues. The germline CDR1 and CDR2 sequences are SGHAT and FQNNGV. The CDR3 region is CASSLAPAGRPEQYF.

The V gene is TRBV11-3, the J gene TRBJ2-5. This CDR3 spans 13 amino acids. CDR1 SGHNT and CDR2 YENEEA come from the germline V gene. CDR3 residues: CASSPLDGETQYF.

The V gene is TRBV6-5, the J gene TRBJ1-6. The CDR3 loop spans 18 amino acids. Germline-derived CDR1 and CDR2 are MNHEY and SVGAGI. The CDR3 here is CASSYSQWRVSNNSPLLF.

The chain couples TRBV2 to TRBJ1-2; checking the TCRdb D call of TRBD1 is not possible without DNA. There are 16 residues in the CDR3. Per germline, CDR1 SNHLY and CDR2 FYNNEI. This CDR3 reads CASSRWQQGAKDGYTF.